The 14 T cell receptor beta chains listed next were all sequenced from one sample in a study of regulatory T cells in long-lasting Graves disease. Time point defined: newly diagnosed GD, antithyroid drugs for less than 3 months. Following extraction of RNA from PBMCs, that RNA was used to make the TCR library. Researchers made TCR beta libraries by using iRepertoire HTBI primers and running Arm-PCR on CDR3 regions. TCRdb re-analysed the multiplex PCR reads in MiXCR, keeping a single row per CDR3 protein. This repertoire shows 450,000 to 500,000 distinct CDR3 sequences, about 17% found once; its top ten account for 10% to 15%. These data were likewise used in another study, on T cells in Graves' hyperthyroidism and ophthalmopathy.

The source was peripheral blood mononuclear cells (PBMCs), collected at new diagnosis, from a patient treated with antithyroid drugs. These receptors all come from a man aged 35 to 55 with Graves disease.

The gene calls are TRBV11-1 and TRBJ2-3; D unresolved. Germline V gives CDR1 SGHAT, CDR2 FQDESV (reference sequence). The V end was cut by 11 bases, the J end by 6 bases, with 18 bases between. The CDR3 has 13 amino acids. CDR3 amino acids: CAGSGSGLDTQYF. In DNA, the CDR3 is TGTGCCGGTTCCGGGTCCGGGCTTGATACGCAGTATTTT.

This clonotype was seen a few times. V is TRBV28 and J is TRBJ2-3, with 9 bases matching TRBD2. The CDR3 covers 15 residues. Per germline, CDR1 MDHEN and CDR2 SYDVKM. V trimming: 5 bases; J trimming: 3 bases; junction bases outside the gene matches: 6. This CDR3 is CASSRIAGATDTQYF. CDR3 nucleotides: TGTGCCAGCAGTAGAATAGCGGGAGCGACAGATACGCAGTATTTT.

This clonotype was seen a few times. The chain links TRBV7-3 to TRBJ2-2, with 7 bases lining up with TRBD2. V trimming: 1 base; J trimming: 4 bases; junction bases outside the gene matches: 9. The germline V gene has CDR1 SGHTA and CDR2 FQGTGA. The CDR3 spans 17 residues. Here the CDR3 DNA reads TGTGCCAGCAGCTTAAGAAACCGGGAGGTTTCCACCGGGGAGCTGTTTTTT. Encoded protein: CASSLRNREVSTGELFF.

This clonotype was counted ten times or more. The chain combines TRBV20-1 with TRBJ2-1, with a tentative D call TRBD2 (5 bases). V lost 5 bases, J lost 1 base, and 18 bases lay in between. The CDR3 length is 16 residues. Germline CDR1 and CDR2: DFQATT and SNEGSKA (reference sequence). The CDR3 sequence: CSALGPGSLSYNEQFF. The CDR3 DNA reads as TGCAGTGCTTTGGGTCCGGGGAGTTTGTCCTACAATGAGCAGTTCTTC.

Regarding this clonotype: A much larger clone sits a single nucleotide away, making a read error possible. The V and J genes are TRBV12-3 or TRBV12-4 and TRBJ2-1, with a weak D call TRBD2 (5 bases). The CDR3 runs to 15 residues. The DNA for the CDR3 is TGTGCCGGCAGTTTAAGGTCTTTCAGGAGGAGTGAGCAGTTCTTC. Amino acids: CAGSLRSFRRSEQFF.

This clonotype was observed a handful of times. This chain uses TRBV6-7 with TRBJ2-3; 9 bases match TRBD2. TRBV6-7 is filed as an ORF, its function uncertain. The CDR3 contains 16 residues. J was trimmed by 5 bases and V by 3 bases; bases with no gene match: 9. CDR3 DNA sequence: TGTGCCAGCAGTTATCTGGCTAGCGGGAAGGTAGATACGCAGTATTTT. Translating it yields CASSYLASGKVDTQYF.

The genes are TRBV4-1 and TRBJ2-4, with D uncertain. V shed 1 base and J shed 7 bases, with 11 bases lying between them. The CDR3 is 14 amino acids. In germline, CDR1 is MGHRA, CDR2 YSYEKL. CDR3 loop: CASSQVARDNIQYF. DNA of the CDR3: TGCGCCAGCAGCCAAGTGGCCCGTGACAACATTCAGTACTTC.

The chain combines TRBV24-1 with TRBJ2-2; a weak D match, TRBD1 (5 bases). Germline assignment: CDR1 KGHDR and CDR2 SFDVKD. The CDR3 loop spans 17 amino acids. Deletions cut 9 bases from V and 4 bases from J, with 23 bases between. CDR3 region: CATSSPSAGMVTGELFF. The CDR3 nucleotides read TGTGCCACCTCCTCCCCATCGGCAGGGATGGTCACCGGGGAGCTGTTTTTT.

This clonotype appeared many times. The V and J genes are TRBV20-1 and TRBJ2-2; D not resolved. Germline CDR1 and CDR2: DFQATT and SNEGSKA (reference sequence). CDR3 length: 11 amino acids. The ends were cut back, 6 bases at V and 7 bases at J, with 9 bases in the middle. For the CDR3, the DNA is TGCAGTGCCAGGTCCATCGGGGAGCTGTTTTTT. Amino acid sequence: CSARSIGELFF.

The V gene is TRBV7-9, the J gene TRBJ2-7; 7 nucleotides agree with TRBD2. V lost 5 bases and J lost 2; bases outside the gene matches: 12. The CDR3 runs 16 residues. Germline loops: CDR1 SEHNR, CDR2 FQNEAQ (reference sequence). CDR3 sequence reads: CASSTSSGGRAYEQYF. The DNA of the CDR3 is TGTGCCAGCAGCACCTCATCTGGGGGGAGGGCCTACGAGCAGTACTTC.

Note on this clonotype: A far larger clone is one nucleotide away, so this likely arose from a read error. The chain carries TRBV6-2 or TRBV6-3 and TRBJ2-1; a possible D gene is TRBD2 (6 bases). Per germline, CDR1 MNHEY and CDR2 SVGEGT. The CDR3 length is 13 residues. Written as DNA, the CDR3 is TGTGCCGGCAGAGGTATGGGGGAGGCCGAGCAGTTCTTC. Translation: CAGRGMGEAEQFF.

The chain employs TRBV6-2 or TRBV6-3 and TRBJ2-1; 8 positions match TRBD1. Unmatched junction bases numbered 9, after V lost 6 bases and J lost 8 bases. The CDR3 has 14 residues. Germline V gene sequence: CDR1 MNHEY, CDR2 SVGEGT. This chain's CDR3 is CASSWTGKTYEQFF. The DNA of the CDR3 is TGTGCCAGCAGCTGGACAGGGAAAACCTATGAGCAGTTCTTC.

This clonotype showed up many times. CDR3 sequence (DNA): TGTGCCAGCAGTTCGGAACTAGCGGTGGTACAAGAGACCCAGTACTTC. Translated, it gives CASSSELAVVQETQYF. The chain is built from TRBV28 and TRBJ2-5; the match to TRBD2 covers 8 bases. Germline loops: CDR1 MDHEN, CDR2 SYDVKM. The CDR3 spans 16 residues. J lost 2 bases, V lost 4 bases, and 9 bases had no gene match.

This clonotype was observed at least ten times. The CDR3 loop is CASSLELAGALREQYF. The CDR3 nucleotides read TGTGCCAGCAGCTTAGAACTGGCGGGAGCCCTGAGGGAGCAGTACTTC. The chain combines TRBV11-2 with TRBJ2-7, with TRBD2 identical over 7 bases. CDR3 length: 16 amino acids. Per germline, CDR1 SGHAT and CDR2 FQNNGV. After removal of 0 bases from V and 7 bases from J, the junction contained 12 bases not matched to a gene.